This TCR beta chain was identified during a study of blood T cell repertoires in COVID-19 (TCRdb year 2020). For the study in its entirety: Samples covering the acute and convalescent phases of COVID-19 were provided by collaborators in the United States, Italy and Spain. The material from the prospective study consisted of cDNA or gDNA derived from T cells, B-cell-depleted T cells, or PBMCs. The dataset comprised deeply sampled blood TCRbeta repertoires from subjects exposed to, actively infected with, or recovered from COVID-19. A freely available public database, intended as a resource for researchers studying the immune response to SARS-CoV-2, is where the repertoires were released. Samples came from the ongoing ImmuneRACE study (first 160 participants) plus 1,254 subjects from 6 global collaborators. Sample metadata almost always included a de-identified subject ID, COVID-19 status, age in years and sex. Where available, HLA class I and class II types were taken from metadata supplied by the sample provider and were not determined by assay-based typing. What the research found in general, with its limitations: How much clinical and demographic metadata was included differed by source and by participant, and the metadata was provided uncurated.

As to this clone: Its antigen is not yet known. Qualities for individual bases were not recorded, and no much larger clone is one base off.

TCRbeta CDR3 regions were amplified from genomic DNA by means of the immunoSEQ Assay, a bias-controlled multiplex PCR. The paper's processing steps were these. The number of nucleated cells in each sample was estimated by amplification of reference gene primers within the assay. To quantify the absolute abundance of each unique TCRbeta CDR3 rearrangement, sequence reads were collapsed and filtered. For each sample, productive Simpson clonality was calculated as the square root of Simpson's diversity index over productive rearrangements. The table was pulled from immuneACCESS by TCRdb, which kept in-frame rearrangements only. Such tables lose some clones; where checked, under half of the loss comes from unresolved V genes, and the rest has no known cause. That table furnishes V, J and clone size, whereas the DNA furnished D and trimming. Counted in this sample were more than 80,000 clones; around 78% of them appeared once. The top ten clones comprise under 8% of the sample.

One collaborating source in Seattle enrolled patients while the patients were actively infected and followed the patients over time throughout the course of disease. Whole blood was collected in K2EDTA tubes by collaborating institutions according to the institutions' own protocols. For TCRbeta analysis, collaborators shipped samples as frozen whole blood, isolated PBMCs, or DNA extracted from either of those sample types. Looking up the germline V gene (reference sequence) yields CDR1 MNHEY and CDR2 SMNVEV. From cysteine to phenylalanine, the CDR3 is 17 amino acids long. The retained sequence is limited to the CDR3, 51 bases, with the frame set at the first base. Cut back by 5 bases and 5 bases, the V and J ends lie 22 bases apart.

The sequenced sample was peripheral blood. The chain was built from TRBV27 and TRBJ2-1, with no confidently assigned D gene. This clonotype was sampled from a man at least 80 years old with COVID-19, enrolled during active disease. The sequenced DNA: TGTGCCAGCAGTCCGAGGCTTGGCTTCTCCCGTGACAATGAGCAGTTCTTC. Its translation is CASSPRLGFSRDNEQFF.